A selection of T cell receptor beta chains follows, all from one sample in a study of Ad26.COV2.S vaccination and SARS-CoV-2 variants. The data were produced by immunoSEQ multiplex PCR, yet TCRdb's version contains in-frame clones alone and is incomplete. This table holds hundreds of thousands of clones, about nine tenths found once. The sequencing here drew on peripheral blood, taken in a trial of Ad26.COV2.S vaccine versus placebo. These receptors all stem from a person between 18 and 65 years old who received the Ad26.COV2.S COVID-19 vaccine or a placebo. Each CDR3 is given with its conserved first and last residue. Only part of the rows carry a size: once, few, many, or a class if the clone is expanded.

v_gene,abundance,CDR3aa
TRBV12-3/TRBV12-4,-,CASTTGGAEKLFF
TRBV6-5,-,CASSYSGAGTSYEQYF
TRBV6-6,-,CASSYSVRGKNEKLFF
TRBV27,-,CASSTSGTRPGGEQFF
TRBV2,once,CASVGGEQYF
TRBV12-3/TRBV12-4,once,CASSTGGFEAFF
TRBV19,once,CASSVLAGPTNYGYTF
TRBV30,-,CAWTSMGKTQYF
TRBV27,-,CASPIPWGPYNEQFF
TRBV28,-,CASSERTDMNTEAFF
TRBV5-1,-,CASSWAGRGQGNTIYF
TRBV5-1,-,CASRRGLAGADTQYF
TRBV15,-,CATSSTVEAGELFF
TRBV6-6,-,CASTLLGLAAHEQFF
TRBV3-1/TRBV3-2,-,CASSRTGTDTQYF
TRBV7-2,-,CASSLWGQGSYEQYF
TRBV10-3,-,CAISIGQDKHLQFNSPLHF
TRBV15,-,CATSRDRRGFNEQYF
TRBV4-1,-,CASSHTGTPKGGELFF
TRBV10-3,-,CAISLDRASYNSPLHF
TRBV19,-,CASSKLGTGYYEQYF
TRBV5-1,-,CASSLTGLAGVPSYNEQFF
TRBV30,-,CAWTPTGGQPQHF
TRBV18,-,CASSPPGTGGFNYGYTF
TRBV6-5,-,CASSGTGSTDTQYF
TRBV7-9,-,CASSLGNLYGAHTHNEQFF
TRBV30,-,CAWNRPGGGSTDTQYF
TRBV4-2,-,CASSRGGIRSYNEQFF
TRBV7-3,-,CASSPQGGRVNTEAFF
TRBV15,-,CATSRAPAVSSTDTQYF
TRBV5-6,-,CASYLLGQGRSPLHF
TRBV12-3/TRBV12-4,few,CASSFRGYEQYF
TRBV6-6,-,CASSFPDVQNQPQHF
TRBV27,few,CASGRVNEQFF
TRBV6-4,-,CASRQHARGTDTQYF
TRBV27,-,CASKLETGGIYGYTF
TRBV5-6,-,CASSLFSGGGETQYF
TRBV6-4,-,CASRPEGMAGELFF
TRBV19,-,CASSIRTANTGELFF
TRBV27,-,CASRAIIHMNTEAFF
TRBV3-1/TRBV3-2,few,CASSQEGITEAFF
TRBV4-1,once,CASSLATAETNTGELFF
TRBV5-6,-,CASSLVSAPGGNTIYF
TRBV5-5,-,CASSLGPGIYSYEQYF
TRBV6-6,-,CASSYSSTRFNTEAFF
TRBV11-2,-,CASSWGLAVSPHTYNEQFF